Given below is one TCR beta chain in context. This entry belongs to a study of technical replicates of blood from a handful of donors. Looked up from germline, CDR1 is SGHVS and CDR2 is FNYEAQ. The CDR3 contains 13 residues. Trimming cost V 2 bases and J 2 bases, with 6 bases left between them. Generated by immunoSEQ multiplex PCR, the TCRdb table keeps only in-frame clones and is missing some. The sample has approximately 100,000 clones; approximately 96% are singletons. V usage is TRBV7-6 and J usage is TRBJ1-1; the D is unclear. Sequencing was performed on T cells isolated from PBMCs. The sequence was obtained from a human donor in good health. CDR3: CASSLSGNTEAFF. CDR3 nucleotides: TGTGCCAGCAGCTTAAGCGGAAACACTGAAGCTTTCTTT.